The T cell receptor beta chain under discussion was sequenced for a study of shared clonotypes between healthy human individuals. Study details: Per-donor plates numbered three CD4 naive, three CD4 memory, two CD8 naive and one CD8 memory. General study findings and limits: Relative to their counterparts shared across all four donors, non-shared clonotypes exhibited diminished generation probabilities.

Germline trimming cut 1 base from V and 6 bases from J; bases unmatched to any gene: 2. Germline loops: CDR1 SEHNR, CDR2 FQNEAQ (reference sequence). The CDR3 runs to 15 residues. Several immunoSEQ plates received, in even portions, the genomic DNA of each subset. Tens of thousands of T cell genomes (roughly 190 ng DNA) went into each sorted-subset replicate. Profiling relied on immunoSEQ multiplex PCR, and the TCRdb table lists in-frame clones only, not all of them. Of approximately 1,000,000 clones in the sample, 60% to 80% are singletons; the top ten hold 0.89%. About this clone itself: Antigen specificity is unknown.

The receptor's source is a man between 18 and 29 years old in good health. Some clones in this sample may be carry-over from other donors' samples. The sequencing input was memory CD4+ T cells from PBMCs. As to subset: CD45RA-negative fraction. J is TRBJ1-4 and V is TRBV7-9; 10 bases are shared with TRBD1. CDR3 coding DNA: TGTGCCAGCAGCTTAGTAGGGACAGGGGATGAAAAACTGTTTTTT. Its protein product is CASSLVGTGDEKLFF.